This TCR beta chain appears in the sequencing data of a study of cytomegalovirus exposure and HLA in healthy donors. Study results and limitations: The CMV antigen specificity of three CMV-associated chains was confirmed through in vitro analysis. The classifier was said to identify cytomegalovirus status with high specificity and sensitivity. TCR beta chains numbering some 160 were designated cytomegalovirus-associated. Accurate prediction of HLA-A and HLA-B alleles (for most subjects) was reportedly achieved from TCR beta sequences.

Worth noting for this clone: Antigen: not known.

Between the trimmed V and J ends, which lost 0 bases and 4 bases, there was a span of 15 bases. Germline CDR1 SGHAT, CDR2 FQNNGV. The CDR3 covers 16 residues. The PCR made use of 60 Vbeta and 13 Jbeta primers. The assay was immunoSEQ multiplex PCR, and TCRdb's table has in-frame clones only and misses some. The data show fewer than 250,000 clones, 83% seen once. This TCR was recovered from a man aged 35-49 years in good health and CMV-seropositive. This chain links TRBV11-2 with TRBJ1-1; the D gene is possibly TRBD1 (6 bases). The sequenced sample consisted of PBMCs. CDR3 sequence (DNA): TGTGCCAGCAGCTTAGAAAGGGGACAAAAACGCACTGAAGCTTTCTTT. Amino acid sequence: CASSLERGQKRTEAFF.